A selection of T cell receptor beta chains follows, all from one sample in a study of blood T cell repertoires in COVID-19. The repertoire was sequenced with immunoSEQ multiplex PCR; TCRdb's copy has only in-frame clones and lacks some. The table lists fewer than 180,000 clones, 65% to 90% of them singletons. Material: peripheral blood. These receptor sequences come from a man aged 65 to 79 with acute or convalescent COVID-19. The CDR3 runs from the conserved cysteine through the conserved F or W. Each record gives: clone size, V gene, J gene, D gene, CDR3 protein, CDR3 DNA. A D gene is named only where the DNA matches it firmly. Where a row states a size, it is once, few, many or the class of an expanded clone; other rows omit it.

size: NA; V: TRBV9; J: TRBJ1-2; D: TRBD1; CDR3: CASSLLTGGSQGYTF; DNA: TGTGCCAGCAGTCTTCTAACAGGGGGATCGCAGGGCTACACCTTC
size: NA; V: TRBV9; J: TRBJ2-7; D: NA; CDR3: CASSSPGLREQYF; DNA: TGTGCCAGCAGCTCGCCGGGACTGCGCGAGCAGTACTTC
size: NA; V: TRBV3-1/TRBV3-2; J: TRBJ1-1; D: NA; CDR3: CASSPGYGEAFF; DNA: TGTGCCAGCAGCCCAGGGTATGGTGAAGCTTTCTTT
size: NA; V: TRBV4-2; J: TRBJ2-1; D: TRBD1; CDR3: CASSQDLPRGRYNEQFF; DNA: TGTGCCAGCAGCCAAGATTTACCCAGGGGGCGATACAATGAGCAGTTCTTC
size: NA; V: TRBV11-2; J: TRBJ2-1; D: NA; CDR3: CASSLAGSNNEQFF; DNA: TGTGCCAGCAGCTTAGCCGGTTCTAACAATGAGCAGTTCTTC
size: NA; V: TRBV6-5; J: TRBJ1-2; D: TRBD1; CDR3: CASSTGGYGYTF; DNA: TGTGCCAGCAGTACAGGGGGCTATGGCTACACCTTC
size: NA; V: TRBV6-5; J: TRBJ2-1; D: TRBD2; CDR3: CASSYTAGGTYNEQFF; DNA: TGTGCCAGCAGTTACACGGCGGGAGGCACCTACAATGAGCAGTTCTTC
size: NA; V: TRBV7-3; J: TRBJ2-1; D: TRBD2; CDR3: CASSLTQGGYNEQFF; DNA: TGTGCCAGCAGCTTAACCCAGGGAGGGTACAATGAGCAGTTCTTC
size: once; V: TRBV5-1; J: TRBJ2-6; D: NA; CDR3: CASSEGTGANVLTF; DNA: TGCGCCAGCAGCGAGGGAACTGGGGCCAACGTCCTGACTTTC
size: NA; V: TRBV6-5; J: TRBJ2-1; D: TRBD2; CDR3: CASSYAGTSATGEQFF; DNA: TGTGCCAGCAGTTACGCCGGGACTAGCGCAACGGGTGAGCAGTTCTTC
size: NA; V: TRBV5-8; J: TRBJ2-7; D: TRBD2; CDR3: CASSRGTSGAYEQYF; DNA: TGTGCCAGCAGCCGGGGGACTAGCGGGGCCTACGAGCAGTACTTC
size: NA; V: TRBV28; J: TRBJ2-2; D: NA; CDR3: CASTWSPNTGELFF; DNA: TGTGCCAGCACATGGAGCCCGAACACCGGGGAGCTGTTTTTT
size: NA; V: TRBV6-5; J: TRBJ1-2; D: NA; CDR3: CASTRGVAGYTF; DNA: TGTGCCAGCACCCGGGGGGTGGCTGGCTACACCTTC
size: once; V: TRBV15; J: TRBJ2-7; D: TRBD2; CDR3: CATSRAILAGDYEQYF; DNA: TGTGCCACCAGCAGAGCCATTCTAGCGGGAGACTACGAGCAGTACTTC
size: NA; V: TRBV28; J: TRBJ2-5; D: TRBD2; CDR3: CASSLAGGPETQYF; DNA: TGTGCCAGCAGCTTAGCGGGAGGACCGGAGACCCAGTACTTC
size: NA; V: TRBV19; J: TRBJ2-1; D: NA; CDR3: CASSIEGWSGSYNEQFF; DNA: TGTGCCAGTAGTATAGAAGGTTGGAGCGGGTCCTACAATGAGCAGTTCTTC
size: NA; V: TRBV28; J: TRBJ1-2; D: TRBD1; CDR3: CASSRTGHGYTF; DNA: TGTGCCAGCAGCCGGACAGGGCATGGCTACACCTTC
size: NA; V: TRBV30; J: TRBJ2-1; D: TRBD1; CDR3: CAWSVHRGGSNEQFF; DNA: TGTGCCTGGAGTGTACACAGGGGTGGAAGCAATGAGCAGTTCTTC
size: NA; V: TRBV5-5; J: TRBJ2-5; D: NA; CDR3: CASSLEEGALGETQYF; DNA: TGTGCCAGCAGCTTGGAGGAGGGGGCGCTGGGAGAGACCCAGTACTTC
size: NA; V: TRBV24-1; J: TRBJ2-2; D: NA; CDR3: CATSVEGAGELFF; DNA: TGTGCCACCAGTGTCGAGGGTGCCGGGGAGCTGTTTTTT
size: NA; V: TRBV4-1; J: TRBJ2-7; D: TRBD2; CDR3: CASSQDVISGGSYEQYF; DNA: TGCGCCAGCAGCCAAGACGTAATTAGCGGGGGCTCCTACGAGCAGTACTTC
size: NA; V: TRBV21-1; J: TRBJ1-5; D: NA; CDR3: CASSKFGRGGNQPQHF; DNA: TGTGCCAGCAGCAAATTTGGCAGGGGTGGCAATCAGCCCCAGCATTTT
size: NA; V: TRBV3-1/TRBV3-2; J: TRBJ2-7; D: TRBD2; CDR3: CASSLTSGRPKTYEQYF; DNA: TGTGCCAGCAGCTTGACTAGCGGGAGGCCCAAGACCTACGAGCAGTACTTC
size: NA; V: TRBV7-2; J: TRBJ1-1; D: NA; CDR3: CASSLGAGGEAFF; DNA: TGTGCCAGCAGCTTAGGGGCTGGGGGCGAAGCTTTCTTT
size: NA; V: TRBV29-1; J: TRBJ1-1; D: NA; CDR3: CSVEDHAGRTEAFF; DNA: TGCAGCGTTGAAGATCATGCAGGGAGGACTGAAGCTTTCTTT
size: NA; V: TRBV7-3; J: TRBJ2-1; D: NA; CDR3: CASSQSGDGNEQFF; DNA: TGTGCCAGCAGCCAAAGCGGTGACGGGAATGAGCAGTTCTTC
size: NA; V: TRBV13; J: TRBJ2-3; D: NA; CDR3: CASSSGFTDTQYF; DNA: TGTGCCAGCAGTTCAGGGTTCACAGATACGCAGTATTTT
size: NA; V: TRBV28; J: TRBJ1-3; D: NA; CDR3: CASSLGGRRSSGNTIYF; DNA: TGTGCCAGCAGTTTGGGAGGGAGACGGAGCTCTGGAAACACCATATATTTT
size: NA; V: TRBV3-1/TRBV3-2; J: TRBJ2-7; D: TRBD2; CDR3: CASSQGLAGNSYEQYF; DNA: TGTGCCAGCAGCCAGGGGCTAGCGGGGAACTCCTACGAGCAGTACTTC
size: NA; V: TRBV7-7; J: TRBJ2-1; D: TRBD1; CDR3: CASSKSDRENEQFF; DNA: TGTGCTAGCAGCAAATCCGACAGGGAAAATGAGCAGTTCTTC
size: NA; V: TRBV13; J: TRBJ2-7; D: TRBD2; CDR3: CASRRTGTSGYEQYF; DNA: TGTGCCAGCAGACGAACCGGGACTAGCGGCTACGAGCAGTACTTC
size: NA; V: TRBV28; J: TRBJ1-2; D: NA; CDR3: CASSLTGRDYGYTF; DNA: TGTGCCAGCAGTTTAACGGGGAGAGACTATGGCTACACCTTC
size: NA; V: TRBV19; J: TRBJ2-2; D: NA; CDR3: CASSSSTGSTGELFF; DNA: TGTGCCAGTAGTTCGTCCACAGGGAGCACCGGGGAGCTGTTTTTT
size: few; V: TRBV11-3; J: TRBJ2-1; D: NA; CDR3: CASSLDFSNEQFF; DNA: TGTGCCAGCAGCTTAGATTTTAGTAATGAGCAGTTCTTC
size: NA; V: TRBV5-1; J: TRBJ1-1; D: NA; CDR3: CASSLAVNTEAFF; DNA: TGCGCCAGCAGCTTGGCGGTGAACACTGAAGCTTTCTTT
size: NA; V: TRBV11-3; J: TRBJ2-1; D: TRBD2; CDR3: CASSALAGGDGEQFF; DNA: TGTGCCAGCAGCGCGCTAGCGGGGGGGGATGGTGAGCAGTTCTTC
size: NA; V: TRBV18; J: TRBJ2-7; D: TRBD1; CDR3: CASSPIRDSSYEQYF; DNA: TGTGCCAGCTCACCAATTCGGGACAGCTCCTACGAGCAGTACTTC
size: NA; V: TRBV29-1; J: TRBJ2-2; D: TRBD1; CDR3: CSGGQGAGTGELFF; DNA: TGCAGCGGGGGACAGGGGGCAGGGACCGGGGAGCTGTTTTTT
size: few; V: TRBV11-3; J: TRBJ2-1; D: TRBD1; CDR3: CASSLDSGTGWIEQFF; DNA: TGTGCCAGCAGCTTAGATTCGGGGACAGGGTGGATCGAGCAGTTCTTC
size: once; V: TRBV7-6; J: TRBJ2-7; D: TRBD2; CDR3: CASSRYSSGSSYEQYF; DNA: TGTGCCAGCAGCCGGTACTCTAGCGGGAGTTCCTACGAGCAGTACTTC
size: NA; V: TRBV28; J: TRBJ1-5; D: NA; CDR3: CASSPKPGIQHF; DNA: TGTGCCAGCAGTCCCAAACCGGGGATTCAGCATTTT